This T cell receptor beta chain is from a study of T cell clonotyping in hematopoietic cell transplantation. TCRdb's copy holds only in-frame clones and misses some; the assay was immunoSEQ multiplex PCR. Of over 15,000 clones detected, approximately 85% appear once; the ten largest clones hold over 3.5%. Germline V gene lookup returns CDR1 MNHEY and CDR2 SVGAGI. The CDR3 is 14 amino acids. V lost 4 bases, J lost 2 bases, and 8 bases lay in between. This clone showed up just once. Sequenced sample: peripheral blood mononuclear cells. The TCR was taken from a woman in her forties in good health. Some clones in this sample may be carry-over from other donors' samples. The chain employs TRBV6-5 and TRBJ2-2; D uncertain. CDR3 protein: CASSFFVNTGELFF. As DNA, the CDR3 is TGTGCCAGCAGTTTTTTCGTTAACACCGGGGAGCTGTTTTTT.